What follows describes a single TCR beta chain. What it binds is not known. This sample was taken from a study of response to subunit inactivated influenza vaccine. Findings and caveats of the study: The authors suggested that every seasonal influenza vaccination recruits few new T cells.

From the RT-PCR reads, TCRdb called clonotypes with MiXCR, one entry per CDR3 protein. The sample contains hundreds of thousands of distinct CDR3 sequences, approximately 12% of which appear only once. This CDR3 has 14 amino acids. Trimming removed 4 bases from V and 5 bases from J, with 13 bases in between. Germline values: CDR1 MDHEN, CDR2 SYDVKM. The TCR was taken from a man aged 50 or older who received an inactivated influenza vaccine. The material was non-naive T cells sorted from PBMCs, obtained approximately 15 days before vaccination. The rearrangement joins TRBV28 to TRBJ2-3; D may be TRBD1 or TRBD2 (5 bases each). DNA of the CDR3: TGTGCCAGCAGTTCCGGGACGTACCAAGATACGCAGTATTTT. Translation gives CASSSGTYQDTQYF.